These 23 T cell receptor beta chains originate from one sample sequenced in a study of T cell changes during pregnancy in multiple sclerosis. The table came from immunoSEQ multiplex PCR; TCRdb's copy has only in-frame clones and leaves some out. The sample includes 40,000 to 45,000 clones, more than 85% of them seen just once. The sequencing used CD4+ T cells from peripheral blood mononuclear cells, collected in the second trimester of pregnancy. Receptors originate from a female donor in good health, enrolled as a control in a pregnancy study.

The chain is built from TRBV7-9 and TRBJ1-4; no firm D call. The germline V gene has CDR1 SEHNR and CDR2 FQNEAQ (reference sequence). Trimming removed 3 bases at V and 3 bases at J, with 8 bases between. The CDR3 loop spans 14 amino acids. The CDR3 loop is CASSFERANEKLFF. CDR3 bases: TGTGCCAGCAGCTTTGAGAGAGCTAATGAAAAACTGTTTTTT. The whole variable domain, remainder taken from reference TRBV7-9 and TRBJ1-4, is DTGVSQNPRHKITKRGQNVTFRCDPISEHNRLYWYRQTLGQGPEFLTYFQNEAQLEKSRLLSDRFSAERPKGSFSTLEIQRTEQGDSAMYLCASSFERANEKLFFGSGTQLSVL.

There are a few counts of this clone. CDR3 region: CASKRTATNEKLFF. The CDR3 region has the DNA TGTGCCAGTAAAAGGACAGCAACTAATGAAAAACTGTTTTTT. The chain recombines TRBV19 with TRBJ1-4; maybe TRBD1 (6 bases). Germline lookup yields CDR1 LNHDA and CDR2 SQIVND (reference sequence). V was pared by 7 bases and J by 0 bases, with 9 bases between. The CDR3 contains 14 residues.

The rearrangement joins TRBV11-2 to TRBJ2-1, with a weak D call TRBD2 (6 bases). Germline CDR1 SGHAT, CDR2 FQNNGV. This CDR3 has 16 amino acids. Trimming pared 8 bases from V and 0 bases from J, leaving 17 bases between. The CDR3 here is CASAWGSGSSYNEQFF. CDR3 bases: TGTGCCAGCGCCTGGGGTAGCGGAAGCTCCTACAATGAGCAGTTCTTC.

The rearrangement links TRBV5-1 to TRBJ2-3; D ambiguous. V shed 9 bases and J shed 2 bases, with 13 bases lying between them. CDR1 is SGHRS, CDR2 YFSETQ, per germline. The CDR3 is made up of 13 amino acids. The CDR3 coding sequence is TGCGCCACCTCTCTTTTTTCCACAGATACGCAGTATTTT. Protein sequence: CATSLFSTDTQYF.

The CDR3 here is CASSPRGTGAYEQYF. The DNA for the CDR3 is TGTGCCAGCAGTCCGCGAGGGACAGGGGCCTACGAGCAGTACTTC. The rearrangement links TRBV27 to TRBJ2-7; 10 bases match TRBD1. The CDR3 has 15 residues. Germline V gene data show CDR1 as MNHEY and CDR2 as SMNVEV (reference sequence). V lost 5 bases and J lost 2; bases outside the gene matches: 6.

The chain combines TRBV11-1 with TRBJ1-1; no definite D call. CDR3 length equals 11 residues. Germline CDR1 and CDR2: SGHAT and FQDESV (reference sequence). V was shortened by 2 bases and J by 7 bases, with 5 bases between the two germline ends. The CDR3 nucleotides read TGTGCCAGCAGCTTACCGGGTGAAGCTTTCTTT. Protein: CASSLPGEAFF.

The V and J genes are TRBV19 and TRBJ2-5; D unresolved. The CDR3 totals 14 residues. Germline CDR1 is LNHDA and CDR2 is SQIVND (reference sequence). The V end lost 4 bases, the J end lost 5 bases, and 14 bases lay between the germline ends. DNA for the CDR3: TGTGCCAGTAGTACCCACATGGCTGGCGAGACCCAGTACTTC. Residues: CASSTHMAGETQYF.

The chain employs TRBV7-9 and TRBJ2-3; TRBD2 aligns across 8 bases. Germline CDR1 reads SEHNR; CDR2 reads FQNEAQ (reference sequence). V dropped 7 bases and J dropped 4; count of bases not matched to a gene: 13. This CDR3 spans 16 amino acids. The CDR3 nucleotides read TGTGCCAGCACCCAATGGAGACTAGCGTTGGCAGATACGCAGTATTTT. This encodes CASTQWRLALADTQYF.

V gene TRBV19 combines with J gene TRBJ2-2; D is ambiguous. The CDR3 runs 14 residues. Trimming cost V 1 base and J 7 bases, with 10 bases left between them. The germline V gene encodes CDR1 LNHDA and CDR2 SQIVND (reference sequence). The CDR3 sequence is CASSIAPGVGELFF. The CDR3 DNA reads as TGTGCCAGTAGTATAGCCCCCGGAGTCGGGGAGCTGTTTTTT.

This clone is a singleton in its sample. J is TRBJ1-2 and V is TRBV21-1. TRBV21-1 is a recognized pseudogene. The CDR3 is 13 amino acids. The CDR3 coding sequence is TGTGCCAGCAGCGAAGGCTCCGGCTATGGCTACACCTTC. The encoded protein is CASSEGSGYGYTF.

The chain couples TRBV28 to TRBJ2-5, with 13 bases matching TRBD2. J lost 1 base, V lost 2 bases, and 1 base had no gene match. CDR1 is MDHEN, CDR2 SYDVKM, per germline. The CDR3 has 16 amino acids. The DNA of the CDR3 is TGTGCCAGCAGTTTAGGACTAGCGGGGGCCCAAGAGACCCAGTACTTC. It yields the protein CASSLGLAGAQETQYF.

The gene calls are TRBV6-6 and TRBJ2-7, with 7 bases lining up with TRBD1. This CDR3 is built from 14 residues. V gave up 7 bases and J gave up 3 bases; unmatched junction bases: 9. Germline V gene sequence: CDR1 MNHNY, CDR2 SVGAGI (reference sequence). The CDR3 DNA reads as TGTGCCAGCATCTCGGGGACAGTCGACTACGAGCAGTACTTC. This translates into CASISGTVDYEQYF.

The rearrangement joins TRBV27 to TRBJ2-1; 7 bases line up with TRBD1. This CDR3 spans 19 amino acids. With V trimmed by 5 bases and J by 4 bases, 20 bases remained unmatched. Germline CDR1 reads MNHEY; CDR2 reads SMNVEV (reference sequence). The CDR3 here is CASSRDRGLSLQTYNEQFF. The CDR3 DNA is TGTGCCAGCAGTCGGGACAGAGGACTCTCCTTACAAACTTACAATGAGCAGTTCTTC.

The chain uses TRBV7-9 and TRBJ2-5; a possible D gene is TRBD1 (6 bases). The closer fit of TRBJ2-7 to the DNA end suggests the J call may be wrong. CDR3 length: 14 amino acids. In germline, CDR1 is SEHNR, CDR2 FQNEAQ (reference sequence). CDR3 sequence (DNA): TGTGCCAGCAGCCCCCAAGGACAGTCCGTCGAGCAGTACTTC. Translated, it gives CASSPQGQSVEQYF.

The chain has TRBV5-1 and TRBJ2-5; the match to TRBD2 covers 12 bases. Trimming took 0 bases from V and 7 from J; bases not matched to a gene: 10. The germline V gene has CDR1 SGHRS and CDR2 YFSETQ. The CDR3 totals 17 residues. This CDR3 is CASSLESLAGGPGTQYF. The CDR3 DNA is TGCGCCAGCAGCTTGGAGTCTCTAGCGGGAGGGCCAGGGACCCAGTACTTC.

The rearrangement uses TRBV5-5 and TRBJ2-2, with D uncertain. The CDR3 covers 16 residues. CDR1 SGHKS and CDR2 YYEKEE come from the germline V gene (reference sequence). The ends were cut back, 4 bases at V and 0 bases at J, with 13 bases in the middle. CDR3 in DNA: TGTGCCAGCAGCCCCCGGCCAGGATCGAACACCGGGGAGCTGTTTTTT. This codes for CASSPRPGSNTGELFF.

This chain joins TRBV5-4 and TRBJ1-1; a weak D match, TRBD1 (5 bases). V dropped 4 bases and J dropped 1 base, with 20 bases sitting between them. CDR3 length: 17 residues. Germline lookup yields CDR1 SGHNT and CDR2 YYREEE (reference sequence). Here the CDR3 reads CASSAYAGLPRNTEAFF. CDR3 sequence (DNA): TGTGCCAGCAGCGCGTACGCGGGACTCCCAAGGAACACTGAAGCTTTCTTT.

The J gene is TRBJ2-3, the V gene TRBV18; TRBD2 aligns across 9 bases. J was trimmed by 4 bases and V by 2 bases; bases with no gene match: 13. The CDR3 sequence is 18 residues long. The V gene's germline CDR1 is KGHSH and CDR2 LQKENI. In DNA, the CDR3 is TGTGCCAGCTCACCAGGGGTTAGCGGGGGCCCTGTGGCAGATACGCAGTATTTT. It encodes CASSPGVSGGPVADTQYF.

The rearrangement joins TRBV29-1 to TRBJ2-3; TRBD1 matches 9 bases. The CDR3 extends over 13 amino acids. The V gene end was trimmed by 7 bases and the J gene end by 4 bases; junction bases not matched to a gene: 6. The germline V gene has CDR1 SQVTM and CDR2 ANQGSEA. The CDR3 here is CSEQGAGADTQYF. CDR3 DNA sequence: TGCAGCGAACAGGGGGCTGGGGCAGATACGCAGTATTTT.

This chain links TRBV7-2 with TRBJ2-7, with unresolved D. From germline, CDR1 is SGHTA and CDR2 FQGNSA. The CDR3 is 15 amino acids. Between the trimmed V and J ends, which lost 1 base and 5 bases, there was a span of 15 bases. CDR3 DNA: TGTGCCAGCAGCTTAGTGCAGGAATGGAAAAACGAGCAGTACTTC. The encoded protein is CASSLVQEWKNEQYF.

V is TRBV28 and J is TRBJ2-4; D perhaps matches TRBD2 (5 bases). Trimming shortened V by 7 bases and J by 1 base, and 14 bases separated the two germline ends. Germline V gives CDR1 MDHEN, CDR2 SYDVKM. The CDR3 is made up of 15 amino acids. The CDR3 is CASTDSPGAKNIQYF. In nucleotides, the CDR3 is TGTGCCAGCACGGACTCCCCTGGGGCCAAAAACATTCAGTACTTC.

The rearrangement links TRBV5-6 to TRBJ2-2, with 9 bases lining up with TRBD1. J lost 4 bases, V lost 3 bases, and 13 bases had no gene match. This CDR3 is built from 18 residues. The germline V gene encodes CDR1 SGHDT and CDR2 YYEEEE. The CDR3 loop reads CASSSPGAGTGTTGELFF. DNA of the CDR3: TGTGCCAGCAGCTCTCCGGGAGCCGGGACAGGGACCACCGGGGAGCTGTTTTTT.

The chain uses TRBV9 and TRBJ2-1; 11 bases fit TRBD2. CDR1 and CDR2 (germline): SGDLS, YYNGEE. This CDR3 region has 16 residues. V shed 2 bases and J 3 bases; nucleotides not matched to a gene: 4. The CDR3 protein is CASSVTTSGGYNEQFF. In DNA, the CDR3 is TGTGCCAGCAGCGTCACTACTAGCGGGGGCTACAATGAGCAGTTCTTC.